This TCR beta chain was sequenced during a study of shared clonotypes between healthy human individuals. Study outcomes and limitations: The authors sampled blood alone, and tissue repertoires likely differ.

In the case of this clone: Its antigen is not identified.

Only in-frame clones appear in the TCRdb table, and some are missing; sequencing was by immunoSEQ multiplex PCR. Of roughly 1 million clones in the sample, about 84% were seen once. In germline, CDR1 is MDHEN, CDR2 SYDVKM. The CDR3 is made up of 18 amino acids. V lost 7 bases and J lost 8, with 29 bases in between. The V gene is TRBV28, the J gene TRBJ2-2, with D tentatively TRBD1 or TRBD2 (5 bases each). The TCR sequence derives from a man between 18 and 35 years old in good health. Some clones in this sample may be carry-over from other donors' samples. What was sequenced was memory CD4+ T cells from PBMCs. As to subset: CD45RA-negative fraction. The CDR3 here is CASNTRGGRGGKLGELFF. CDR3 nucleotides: TGTGCCAGCAATACGAGGGGTGGACGAGGTGGGAAGCTTGGGGAGCTGTTTTTT.